This is a list of T cell receptor beta chains from one sample in a study of blood T cell repertoires in COVID-19. Libraries were prepared by immunoSEQ multiplex PCR; TCRdb keeps only in-frame clonotypes and omits some of them. This table has about 180,000 clones, about nine tenths appearing once. The sequencing sample was made of peripheral blood. The receptors originated from a man aged 18 to 29 who had recovered from COVID-19. CDR3s include the opening cysteine and the closing phenylalanine or tryptophan. D genes are given only for firm matches. Clone size is shown for a subset of rows, as once, few, many or a class of expanded clone.

TRBJ1-1 | - | 15 | TRBV7-2 | TRBD1 | CASSFQGAGGTEAFF | TGTGCCAGCAGCTTCCAGGGGGCAGGGGGCACTGAAGCTTTCTTT
TRBJ1-1 | - | 15 | TRBV9 | - | CASSVGAGPGTEAFF | TGTGCCAGCAGCGTAGGGGCAGGGCCTGGGACTGAAGCTTTCTTT
TRBJ1-6 | - | 14 | TRBV7-2 | TRBD1 | CASSLTTGKAPLHF | TGTGCCAGCAGCTTAACGACAGGGAAAGCACCCCTCCACTTT
TRBJ2-3 | - | 16 | TRBV18 | TRBD2 | CASSPIRSGSADTQYF | TGTGCCAGCTCACCAATCCGTAGCGGGAGCGCAGATACGCAGTATTTT
TRBJ2-5 | - | 17 | TRBV7-6 | TRBD1 | CASSTRAGTVYQETQYF | TGTGCCAGCAGCACCCGGGCCGGGACAGTGTACCAAGAGACCCAGTACTTC
TRBJ2-2 | - | 15 | TRBV19 | TRBD2 | CASSNWVAGIGELFF | TGTGCCAGTAGTAATTGGGTAGCGGGAATCGGGGAGCTGTTTTTT
TRBJ1-1 | - | 15 | TRBV7-2 | - | CASSLVGATNTEAFF | TGTGCCAGCAGCTTAGTGGGAGCAACGAACACTGAAGCTTTCTTT
TRBJ2-2 | - | 14 | TRBV6-4 | - | CASSASQGTGELFF | TGTGCCAGCAGTGCCTCGCAGGGAACCGGGGAGCTGTTTTTT
TRBJ2-4 | - | 18 | TRBV4-1 | TRBD2 | CASSQTGTSGLAKNIQYF | TGCGCCAGCAGCCAGACAGGGACTAGCGGGCTAGCCAAAAACATTCAGTACTTC
TRBJ1-2 | - | 14 | TRBV6-6 | TRBD1 | CASSHQDRVGGYTF | TGTGCCAGCAGTCACCAGGACAGGGTCGGGGGCTACACCTTC
TRBJ2-1 | - | 14 | TRBV9 | TRBD2 | CASSAGLAGGEQFF | TGTGCCAGCAGCGCGGGACTAGCGGGGGGTGAGCAGTTCTTC
TRBJ2-1 | - | 13 | TRBV9 | - | CASSVSEVWVQFF | TGTGCCAGCAGCGTATCCGAGGTTTGGGTGCAGTTCTTC
TRBJ2-1 | - | 12 | TRBV5-4 | - | CASSLSDNEQFF | TGTGCCAGCAGCTTGTCAGACAATGAGCAGTTCTTC
TRBJ2-7 | - | 16 | TRBV5-6 | - | CASSSKVWGPTYEQYF | TGTGCCAGCAGCTCCAAGGTTTGGGGCCCTACCTACGAGCAGTACTTC
TRBJ2-7 | - | 15 | TRBV5-4 | - | CASSLGGDGSYEQYF | TGTGCCAGCAGCTTGGGGGGCGACGGCTCCTACGAGCAGTACTTC
TRBJ2-1 | - | 18 | TRBV6-6 | TRBD2 | CASSRWSSGSALYNEQFF | TGTGCCAGCAGTCGATGGTCTAGCGGTTCGGCCTTATACAATGAGCAGTTCTTC
TRBJ1-5 | - | 15 | TRBV27 | - | CASTPWGGANQPQHF | TGTGCCAGCACCCCGTGGGGCGGGGCGAATCAGCCCCAGCATTTT
TRBJ2-1 | many | 14 | TRBV29-1 | - | CSVERLGGYNEQFF | TGCAGCGTTGAACGGCTTGGCGGCTACAATGAGCAGTTCTTC
TRBJ2-2 | - | 14 | TRBV13 | TRBD1 | CASSRQGGIGELFF | TGTGCCAGCAGCCGACAGGGGGGGATCGGGGAGCTGTTTTTT
TRBJ1-4 | once | 15 | TRBV7-9 | - | CASSLGTSENEKLFF | TGTGCCAGCAGCTTAGGTACTAGTGAGAATGAAAAACTGTTTTTT
TRBJ1-5 | once | 17 | TRBV15 | TRBD1 | CATSRDLGQGARQPQHF | TGTGCCACCAGCAGAGATCTGGGACAGGGGGCTCGGCAGCCCCAGCATTTT
TRBJ2-5 | - | 14 | TRBV6-5 | - | CASSYLGGGETQYF | TGTGCCAGCAGTTACCTCGGGGGTGGAGAGACCCAGTACTTC
TRBJ2-2 | - | 15 | TRBV7-2 | - | CASSLATGNTGELFF | TGTGCCAGCAGCTTAGCAACAGGGAACACCGGGGAGCTGTTTTTT
TRBJ2-7 | - | 15 | TRBV27 | - | CASSWVGTRGYEQYF | TGTGCCAGCAGTTGGGTCGGGACCAGGGGTTACGAGCAGTACTTC
TRBJ2-7 | - | 16 | TRBV6-2/TRBV6-3 | TRBD2 | CASTPLPPGGRYEQYF | TGTGCCAGCACCCCCCTCCCCCCGGGAGGGCGATACGAGCAGTACTTC
TRBJ2-5 | - | 14 | TRBV3-1/TRBV3-2 | TRBD1 | CASSQGQGTETQYF | TGTGCCAGCAGCCAGGGACAGGGGACGGAGACCCAGTACTTC
TRBJ1-3 | - | 14 | TRBV19 | TRBD1 | CASIQGALGNTIYF | TGTGCCAGTATCCAGGGGGCGTTAGGAAACACCATATATTTT
TRBJ1-3 | - | 17 | TRBV4-1 | - | CASSQDYGGYSGNTIYF | TGCGCCAGCAGCCAAGATTACGGGGGTTACTCTGGAAACACCATATATTTT
TRBJ2-1 | - | 17 | TRBV7-2 | TRBD2 | CASSSQSGRASGNEQFF | TGTGCCAGCAGCTCCCAAAGCGGGAGGGCCAGTGGGAATGAGCAGTTCTTC
TRBJ2-7 | - | 12 | TRBV6-6 | TRBD1 | CASRDRDHEQYF | TGTGCCAGCAGGGACAGGGACCACGAGCAGTACTTC
TRBJ2-7 | - | 11 | TRBV23-1 | - | CAITQGYEQYF | TGCGCCATCACCCAGGGTTACGAGCAGTACTTC
TRBJ1-2 | - | 12 | TRBV5-1 | - | CASSQEGYGYTF | TGCGCCAGCAGCCAGGAAGGCTATGGCTACACCTTC
TRBJ2-1 | - | 13 | TRBV5-5 | - | CASSIQLDGEQFF | TGTGCCAGCAGCATCCAACTAGACGGTGAGCAGTTCTTC